This T cell receptor beta chain was sequenced for a study of graft-versus-host responses after intestinal transplantation (TCRdb year 2021). For the wider study: Multivisceral, liver-intestinal, or isolated intestinal transplants were received by the recipients. All recipients received anti-thymocyte globulin induction followed by maintenance tacrolimus and steroids for approximately 3 years. Graft-versus-host and host-versus-graft alloreactive T cell clones were tracked in the graft, circulation and bone marrow after intestinal transplantation using bulk TCR-beta CDR3 sequencing. Alloreactive clones were identified by sequencing pre-transplant mixed lymphocyte reaction products and comparing them with unstimulated pre-transplant donor and recipient T cells. The cohort enrolled about two dozen intestinal transplant recipients, one of whom was a retransplant, and a few patients without pretransplant specimens were excluded. A peak of at least 4% donor T cells among recipient peripheral blood mononuclear cells was the definition used for donor T cell macrochimerism. Instead of going to the commercial service, samples from a few later patients were sequenced in-house on an Illumina MiSeq and processed with MiXCR. Overall study outcomes, separate from this receptor: GvH clones were detected in recipient bone marrow, and some appeared earlier in ileal mucosa or blood, consistent with an intestinal mucosal origin. Peak levels of circulating GvH clones were associated with declines in HvG clones early after transplant. The relatively low number and heterogeneity of intestinal transplant patients limited the conclusions. Patients with donor T cell macrochimerism had high GvH to HvG T cell clonal ratios in their allografts.

The receptor library was made with the immunoSEQ multiplex PCR assay. For most patients, genomic DNA was isolated using the Qiagen DNeasy Blood and Tissue Kit and was shipped frozen to Adaptive Biotechnologies for TCR sequencing. Adaptive Biotechnologies carried out high-throughput TCR-beta CDR3 sequencing of genomic DNA for most patients. In the authors' own workflow: TCR sequencing data for 15 to 20 patients were retrieved from Adaptive's ImmunoSEQ software; three other patients were processed with MiXCR and VDJtools. CD4 versus CD8 sorting errors were corrected by removing sequences found in both subsets at a frequency ratio below 5:1. CDR3 nucleotide sequences shared between donor and recipient were removed because the origin of such sequences could not be assigned. Alloreactive clones required at least 2-fold expansion over unstimulated cells and minimum CFSE-low frequency of 0.002% (template counts) or 0.001% (read counts). A clone was considered mappable if detected in the sequenced pre-transplant spleen, lymph node, or MLR CFSE-low populations of the donor or recipient. Cumulative frequency of alloreactive clones was calculated as a percentage of all sequences weighted by copy number. This is the immuneACCESS table as TCRdb keeps it, with only in-frame sequences that have V and J called. A part of the clones is gone; compared with another copy, unresolved V genes explain less than half, and the rest is unexplained. That table furnishes V, J and clone size, whereas the DNA furnished D and trimming. For this sample there are around 130,000 clones; roughly 92% appear just once. The top ten clones comprise over 0.15% of the sample.

In light of the paper, this sample's time point label describes: cells obtained before transplantation from donor or recipient. CD3+CD4+ and CD3+CD8+ populations were FACS-sorted from unstimulated pre-transplant donor and recipient cells taken from spleen or lymph nodes. For this chain, trimming is 5 bases at the V end and 3 bases at the J end, and the number of junction bases without a gene match is 7. The germline V gene yields SGHTA for CDR1 and FQGNSA for CDR2. The CDR3 numbers 14 residues from cysteine through phenylalanine. The DNA shown is the 42-base CDR3, in frame from base 1. As regards this clone: No cognate antigen has been identified for it. Within one base of it there is no much larger clone, and no base qualities were kept.

The sample was unstimulated CD4+ T cells sorted from spleen or lymph node cells, taken before intestinal transplant. The receptor comes from a human donor who received an intestinal transplant. The rearranged segments are TRBV7-2 and TRBJ2-7, and 7 bases in between align with TRBD1. The nucleotide sequence reads as follows: TGTGCCAGCAGCAACAGGGGTTTGGACTACGAGCAGTACTTC. It codes for CASSNRGLDYEQYF.